The clone carrying this T cell receptor beta chain is medium-sized by share. Its antigen remains unidentified. Using around 14 ng of total RNA, TCR libraries were made with the QIAseq Immune Repertoire TCR panel. TCRdb recomputed calls from the reads with MiXCR, one row per CDR3 protein. Seen here are some 420 distinct CDR3 sequences, less than 12% observed once, and the top ten hold around three fifths. The record originates from a study of circulating CD8 cells and anti-PD-1 response in melanoma. In the study overall: Nivolumab was given intravenously at 3 mg/kg every 2 weeks. Study conclusions and caveats: Diversity ranked highest in DNEG and lowest in TIGIT subsets.

The CDR3 covers 16 residues. V was cut by 2 bases and J by 6 bases, with 20 bases left in between. CDR1 SEHNR and CDR2 FQNEAQ come from the germline V gene (reference sequence). Four subsets defined by PD-1 and/or TIGIT were sorted from live CD3+CD8+TCRalphabeta+ cells. The genes are TRBV7-9 and TRBJ2-7; either TRBD1 or TRBD2 may fit D (5 bases each). The receptor's source is a human donor with melanoma. The starting material was CD8+ T cells from PBMCs, obtained at baseline or after one month of anti-PD-1 therapy (not recorded which). CDR3 coding DNA: TGTGCCAGCAGCTTACTTCGGGGCAGGTCAGCCTGCGAGCAGTACTTC. Protein product: CASSLLRGRSACEQYF.